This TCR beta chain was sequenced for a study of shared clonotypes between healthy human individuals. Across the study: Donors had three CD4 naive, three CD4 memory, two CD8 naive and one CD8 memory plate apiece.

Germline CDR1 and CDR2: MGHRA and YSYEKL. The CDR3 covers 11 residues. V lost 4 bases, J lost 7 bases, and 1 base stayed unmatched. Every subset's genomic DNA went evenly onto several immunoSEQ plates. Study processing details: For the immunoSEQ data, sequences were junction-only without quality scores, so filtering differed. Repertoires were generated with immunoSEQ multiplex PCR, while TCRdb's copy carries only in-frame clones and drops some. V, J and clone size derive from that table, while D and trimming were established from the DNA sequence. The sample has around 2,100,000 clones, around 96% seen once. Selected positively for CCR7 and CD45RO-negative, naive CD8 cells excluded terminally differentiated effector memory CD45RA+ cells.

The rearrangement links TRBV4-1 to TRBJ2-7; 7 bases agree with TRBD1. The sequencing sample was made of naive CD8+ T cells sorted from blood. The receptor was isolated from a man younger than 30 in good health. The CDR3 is CASSPRGEQYF. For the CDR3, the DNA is TGCGCCAGCAGCCCCAGGGGGGAGCAGTACTTC.